This TCR beta chain came from a study of blood T cell repertoires in COVID-19. In the study overall: Researchers got acute and convalescent COVID-19 samples from the United States, Italy and Spain.

This study enrolled people aged about 18 to 90 from about 26 US geographic areas. V was shortened by 7 bases and J by 3 bases, with 5 bases between the two germline ends. CDR3 size: 11 residues. Per germline, CDR1 SGHKS and CDR2 YYEKEE (reference sequence). In the original analysis: The assay estimated nucleated cells by amplifying reference gene primers. Sequencing used immunoSEQ multiplex PCR; TCRdb keeps in-frame clones, though not all of them. From that table come the V and J calls and clone size; the DNA was used to work out D and trimming. The top ten clones hold less than 2% of a sample with roughly 500,000 clones, 88% of them seen once.

The genes are TRBV5-5 and TRBJ2-1; D gene ambiguous. The TCR comes from a woman in her thirties or forties who had recovered from COVID-19. The sequenced material came from PBMCs or T cells enriched from blood (not recorded which). The CDR3 nucleotides are TGTGCCAGCTCCCTCTACAATGAGCAGTTCTTC. Protein sequence: CASSLYNEQFF. The entire variable domain, with the rest obtained from reference TRBV5-5 and TRBJ2-1, is as follows: DAGVTQSPTHLIKTRGQQVTLRCSPISGHKSVSWYQQVLGQGPQFIFQYYEKEERGRGNFPDRFSARQFPNYSSELNVNALLLGDSALYLCASSLYNEQFFGPGTRLTVL.